The 29 T cell receptor beta chains in this list originate from one sample, sequenced in a study of CD8 T cells in Susac syndrome. With random hexamers, reverse transcription was performed on about 0.45 to 1 ug of RNA. One entry per CDR3 protein, called by TCRdb with MiXCR from the immunoSEQ multiplex PCR reads. The sample shows fewer than 200,000 distinct CDR3 sequences, roughly 95% of them seen only once. The sequenced sample consisted of CD8+ T cells from PBMCs. The origin of the receptors is a human donor with multiple sclerosis.

The V gene is TRBV2, the J gene TRBJ2-7; 7 nucleotides line up with TRBD1. The CDR3 runs to 15 residues. Germline V CDR1 and CDR2: SNHLY, FYNNEI. The trim removed 5 bases at V and 0 bases at J, leaving 7 bases unmatched. In DNA form, the CDR3 reads TGTGCCAGCAGTAAAAGAAACAGGGGCTCCTACGAGCAGTACTTC. It encodes CASSKRNRGSYEQYF. Supplemented by reference TRBV2 and TRBJ2-7, the full variable domain reads EPEVTQTPSHQVTQMGQEVILRCVPISNHLYFYWYRQILGQKVEFLVSFYNNEISEKSEIFDDQFSVERPDGSNFTLKIRSTKLEDSAMYFCASSKRNRGSYEQYFGPGTRLTVT.

The chain employs TRBV28 and TRBJ2-1; D may be TRBD2 (6 bases). This CDR3 spans 13 amino acids. CDR1 and CDR2 from the germline V gene are MDHEN and SYDVKM. Trimming left V 5 bases short and J 4 bases short, with 9 bases between. This chain's CDR3 is CASSQLAYNEQFF. CDR3 nucleotide sequence: TGTGCCAGCAGTCAACTAGCTTACAATGAGCAGTTCTTC. Full variable domain (rest looked up from reference TRBV28 and TRBJ2-1): DVKVTQSSRYLVKRTGEKVFLECVQDMDHENMFWYRQDPGLGLRLIYFSYDVKMKEKGDIPEGYSVSREKKERFSLILESASTNQTSMYLCASSQLAYNEQFFGPGTRLTVL.

V usage is TRBV6-6 and J usage is TRBJ2-7; possible D gene TRBD1, 6 bases. Trimming left V 2 bases short and J 7 bases short, with 12 bases between. Germline V lookup: CDR1 MNHNY, CDR2 SVGAGI (reference sequence). The CDR3 covers 13 residues. The DNA of the CDR3 is TGTGCCAGCAGTTACACAGGGAATGGAGAGCAGTACTTC. It is translated as CASSYTGNGEQYF.

The chain combines TRBV29-1 with TRBJ2-7; D may be TRBD2 (5 bases). Trimming took 1 base from V and 4 from J, leaving 11 bases between them. Germline-derived CDR1 and CDR2 are SQVTM and ANQGSEA. The CDR3 is made up of 13 amino acids. Written as DNA, the CDR3 is TGCAGCGTTGAAGGGGCCGGGGTTTACGAGCAGTACTTC. Translating it yields CSVEGAGVYEQYF.

The genes are TRBV7-9 and TRBJ1-1, with D perhaps TRBD1 (5 bases). Per the germline V gene, CDR1 is SEHNR and CDR2 is FQNEAQ (reference sequence). This CDR3 is built from 14 residues. V lost 4 bases and J lost 7, with 16 bases in between. CDR3 bases: TGTGCCAGCAGCTCAGTGCGCGGGACGGATGAAGCTTTCTTT. It specifies CASSSVRGTDEAFF.

J is TRBJ2-2 and V is TRBV4-1; the D is unclear. The germline V gene has CDR1 MGHRA and CDR2 YSYEKL. This CDR3 is 13 amino acids long. V lost 0 bases to trimming and J lost 6 bases, with 5 bases between them. The CDR3 here is CASSQEAAGELFF. The DNA for the CDR3 is TGCGCCAGCAGCCAAGAGGCCGCCGGGGAGCTGTTTTTT.

This chain joins TRBV27 and TRBJ2-7; maybe TRBD2 (5 bases). The V end lost 2 bases, the J end lost 6 bases, and 8 bases lay between the germline ends. Per germline, CDR1 MNHEY and CDR2 SMNVEV (reference sequence). CDR3 length: 12 amino acids. The CDR3 is CASSLRGFEQYF. In DNA form, the CDR3 reads TGTGCCAGCAGTTTACGAGGGTTCGAGCAGTACTTC.

J is TRBJ2-1 and V is TRBV13; TRBD2 matches 9 bases. Per the germline V gene, CDR1 is PRHDT and CDR2 is FYEKMQ (reference sequence). The junction had 11 bases not matched to a gene; V was cut back by 3 bases and J by 8 bases. The CDR3 spans 16 residues. Written as DNA, the CDR3 is TGTGCCAGCAGCTTGGTAGCCTCGGGGACTAGCTATGAGCAGTTCTTC. This sequence encodes CASSLVASGTSYEQFF.

The chain carries TRBV7-8 and TRBJ2-5, with D maybe TRBD2 (7 bases). Germline lookup yields CDR1 SGHVS and CDR2 FQNEAQ. The CDR3 spans 18 residues. V lost 5 bases, J lost 0 bases, and 22 bases lay in between. The CDR3 spells CASSQNDWGGSYQETQYF. The CDR3, as DNA: TGTGCCAGCAGCCAGAATGATTGGGGGGGCTCCTACCAAGAGACCCAGTACTTC.

This chain joins TRBV27 and TRBJ2-7, with D unresolved. The CDR3 contains 13 residues. Trimming removed 5 bases from V and 3 bases from J, with 11 bases in between. The germline CDR1 and CDR2 sequences are MNHEY and SMNVEV (reference sequence). CDR3 sequence (DNA): TGTGCCAGCAGTAGGAGCGCGTACTACGAGCAGTACTTC. It translates to CASSRSAYYEQYF.

The chain uses TRBV18 and TRBJ2-2, with 7 positions matching TRBD1. J lost 4 bases, V lost 1 base, and 3 bases had no gene match. Germline V gene sequence: CDR1 KGHSH, CDR2 LQKENI. This CDR3 has 15 residues. The CDR3 DNA sequence: TGTGCCAGCTCACCACGGGACAGACTCACCGGGGAGCTGTTTTTT. It codes for CASSPRDRLTGELFF.

The chain joins TRBV5-1 to TRBJ1-1, with D possibly matching TRBD1 (5 bases). Trimming removed 5 bases at V and 2 bases at J, with 19 bases between. The length of the CDR3 is 16 residues. Germline lookup yields CDR1 SGHRS and CDR2 YFSETQ. The CDR3 protein is CASRPLEGAENTEAFF. The DNA for the CDR3 is TGCGCCAGCAGGCCCTTGGAAGGGGCCGAAAACACTGAAGCTTTCTTT.

CDR3 amino acids: CASSLGRGEQFF. The CDR3 DNA sequence: TGTGCCAGCAGTCTCGGGAGGGGTGAGCAGTTCTTC. The chain carries TRBV6-5 and TRBJ2-1, with TRBD2 matching over 8 bases. The ends lost 5 bases at V and 9 bases at J; junction bases unmatched: 3. Germline CDR1 is MNHEY and CDR2 is SVGAGI. This CDR3 spans 12 amino acids.

The chain recombines TRBV30 with TRBJ1-5; TRBD1 is a possible D gene (6 bases). CDR1 and CDR2 from the germline V gene are GTSNPN and SVGIG (reference sequence). Trimming removed 0 bases at V and 7 bases at J, with 13 bases between. The CDR3 covers 14 residues. The CDR3 nucleotides are TGTGCCTGGAGTGTACTTGGGGGGCTCCAGCCCCAGCATTTT. Its translation is CAWSVLGGLQPQHF.

The DNA for the CDR3 is TGTGCCAGCAGATTAGCGGGAGTTCGAGAGCAGTACTTC. This codes for CASRLAGVREQYF. The chain joins TRBV27 to TRBJ2-7; TRBD2 aligns across 9 bases. This CDR3 spans 13 amino acids. J gave up 7 bases and V 6 bases, and 7 bases lay outside the gene matches. CDR1 is MNHEY, CDR2 SMNVEV, per germline (reference sequence).

The chain recombines TRBV2 with TRBJ2-1; possibly TRBD1 for D (6 bases). Germline V CDR1 and CDR2: SNHLY, FYNNEI. CDR3 length: 13 amino acids. V was cut by 10 bases and J by 4 bases, with 14 bases left in between. CDR3 residues: CAIAGTPYNEQFF. CDR3 DNA: TGTGCCATCGCAGGGACACCATACAATGAGCAGTTCTTC.

The chain links TRBV3-1 to TRBJ1-1; weak D call: TRBD1 (6 bases). The CDR3 has 13 residues. The V gene's germline CDR1 is LGHDT and CDR2 YNNKEL (reference sequence). V lost 5 bases and J 7 bases, leaving 14 bases between the germline ends. CDR3 sequence (DNA): TGTGCCAGCAGCGTTCACCAGGGGCTTGAAGCTTTCTTT. Residues: CASSVHQGLEAFF.

J is TRBJ2-2 and V is TRBV2, with a weak D call TRBD1 (6 bases). Looked up from germline, CDR1 is SNHLY and CDR2 is FYNNEI. V was pared by 10 bases and J by 1 base, with 13 bases between. The CDR3 has 14 amino acids. The CDR3 region has the DNA TGTGCCATCCCGGGACACCGGAACACCGGGGAGCTGTTTTTT. Its translation is CAIPGHRNTGELFF.

The CDR3 DNA sequence: TGTGCCAGCAGTTTACCGTCCGGCTACGAGCAGTACTTC. This codes for CASSLPSGYEQYF. The chain is built from TRBV28 and TRBJ2-7; D not resolved. V was shortened by 2 bases and J by 3 bases, with 8 bases between the two germline ends. The V gene's germline CDR1 is MDHEN and CDR2 SYDVKM. This CDR3 is 13 amino acids long.

V is TRBV12-3 or TRBV12-4 and J is TRBJ1-2, with no clear D. Trimming removed 5 bases from V and 5 bases from J, with 9 bases in between. This CDR3 spans 12 amino acids. CDR3 loop: CASSQGWYGYTF. CDR3 bases: TGTGCCAGCAGTCAAGGATGGTATGGCTACACCTTC.

The V and J genes are TRBV29-1 and TRBJ2-1; TRBD1 aligns across 10 bases. Trimming took 2 bases from V and 8 from J; bases not matched to a gene: 15. Germline-derived CDR1 and CDR2 are SQVTM and ANQGSEA. This CDR3 is 17 amino acids long. The chain's CDR3 is CSVESGSGTGAVYEQFF. The CDR3 DNA reads TGCAGCGTTGAATCGGGGTCCGGGACAGGGGCTGTCTATGAGCAGTTCTTC.

This chain connects TRBV30 to TRBJ2-1, with TRBD1 identical over 7 bases. After removal of 5 bases from V and 1 base from J, the junction contained 5 bases not matched to a gene. The CDR3 is 14 residues long. Looked up from germline, CDR1 is GTSNPN and CDR2 is SVGIG (reference sequence). CDR3 in amino acids: CAWDRDSSYNEQFF. CDR3 coding DNA: TGTGCCTGGGACCGGGACAGTTCCTACAATGAGCAGTTCTTC.

The chain recombines TRBV13 with TRBJ2-7; 9 nucleotides align to TRBD2. The V and J ends lost 1 base and 5 bases, in that order; junction bases with no gene match: 12. This CDR3 has 17 residues. The germline V gene has CDR1 PRHDT and CDR2 FYEKMQ (reference sequence). The DNA for the CDR3 is TGTGCCAGCAGCTTAGCCATGGGACTAGCAGCTAGCGACGAGCAGTACTTC. Translated: CASSLAMGLAASDEQYF.

J is TRBJ2-3 and V is TRBV12-3 or TRBV12-4; D is uncertain. V lost 6 bases, J lost 2 bases, and 18 bases lay in between. CDR3 length: 16 residues. CDR3 protein: CASRPPLPPLTDTQYF. As DNA, the CDR3 is TGTGCCAGCAGGCCACCGCTTCCCCCGCTCACAGATACGCAGTATTTT.

The chain employs TRBV6-2 or TRBV6-3 and TRBJ2-1; TRBD2 agrees at 15 bases. The junction had 10 bases not matched to a gene; V was cut back by 6 bases and J by 4 bases. The CDR3 totals 18 residues. The germline V gene has CDR1 MNHEY and CDR2 SVGEGT. The CDR3: CASSIGLAGGMLYNEQFF. Written as DNA, the CDR3 is TGTGCCAGCAGCATTGGACTAGCGGGAGGGATGTTATACAATGAGCAGTTCTTC.

The J gene is TRBJ1-1, the V gene TRBV28; no reliable D call. Trimming took 6 bases from V and 4 from J, leaving 15 bases between them. Germline V gene lookup returns CDR1 MDHEN and CDR2 SYDVKM. CDR3 length: 14 residues. CDR3 sequence: CASSPHWEGTEAFF. Here the CDR3 DNA reads TGTGCCAGCAGCCCCCACTGGGAGGGCACTGAAGCTTTCTTT.

The chain links TRBV3-1 to TRBJ1-2; TRBD1 aligns across 11 bases. This CDR3 has 14 residues. V was clipped by 5 bases and J by 8 bases; unmatched bases: 7. CDR1 LGHDT and CDR2 YNNKEL come from the germline V gene (reference sequence). CDR3 sequence: CASSERDRGRGYTF. The CDR3 region has the DNA TGTGCCAGCAGCGAACGGGACAGGGGGAGAGGCTACACCTTC. Filled out from reference TRBV3-1 and TRBJ1-2, the complete variable domain reads DTAVSQTPKYLVTQMGNDKSIKCEQNLGHDTMYWYKQDSKKFLKIMFSYNNKELIINETVPNRFSPKSPDKAHLNLHINSLELGDSAVYFCASSERDRGRGYTFGSGTRLTVV.

The chain uses TRBV27 and TRBJ2-7, with no clear D. Trimming removed 2 bases from V and 2 bases from J, with 4 bases in between. Looked up from germline, CDR1 is MNHEY and CDR2 is SMNVEV (reference sequence). The CDR3 totals 12 residues. CDR3 in DNA: TGTGCCAGCAGTTTAAGTCCCTACGAGCAGTACTTC. It codes for CASSLSPYEQYF.

The chain is built from TRBV12-3 or TRBV12-4 and TRBJ2-1; D possibly uses TRBD1 or TRBD2 (5 bases each). The length of the CDR3 is 14 residues. Trimming removed 7 bases from V and 8 bases from J, with 18 bases in between. The CDR3 is CASNTPLEGHEQFF. For the CDR3, the DNA is TGTGCCAGCAACACTCCCCTTGAGGGGCATGAGCAGTTCTTC.